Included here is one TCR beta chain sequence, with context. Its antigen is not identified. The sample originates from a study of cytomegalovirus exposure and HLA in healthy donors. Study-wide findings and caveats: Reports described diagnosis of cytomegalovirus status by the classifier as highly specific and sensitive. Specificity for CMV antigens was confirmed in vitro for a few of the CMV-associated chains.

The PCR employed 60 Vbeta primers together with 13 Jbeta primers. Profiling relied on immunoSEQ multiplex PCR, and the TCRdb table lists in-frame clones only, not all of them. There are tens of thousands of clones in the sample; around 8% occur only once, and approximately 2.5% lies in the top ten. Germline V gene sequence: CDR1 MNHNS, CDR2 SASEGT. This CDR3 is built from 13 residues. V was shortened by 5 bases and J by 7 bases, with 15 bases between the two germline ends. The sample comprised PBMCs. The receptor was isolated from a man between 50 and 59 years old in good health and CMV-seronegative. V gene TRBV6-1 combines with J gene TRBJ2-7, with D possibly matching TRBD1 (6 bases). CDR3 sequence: CASSTRGEGEQYF. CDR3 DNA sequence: TGTGCCAGCAGTACCAGGGGTGAAGGAGAGCAGTACTTC.